This record looks at one T cell receptor beta chain sequence and its context. Germline V gene lookup returns CDR1 LGHDT and CDR2 YNNKEL (reference sequence). Trimming took off 5 bases at V and 5 bases at J, with 12 bases between the two ends. There are 13 residues in the CDR3. Original methodology: Amplification of reference gene primers was used by the study to estimate nucleated cell counts. Using immunoSEQ multiplex PCR, the repertoire was profiled, and TCRdb retains in-frame clones only, with some absent. V, J and clone size are those of that table, while D and trimming were read from the DNA. The data contain fewer than 250,000 clones, under 90% of them singletons. The sample comes from a study of blood T cell repertoires in COVID-19. Turning to the study itself: Whether acute or convalescent, the COVID-19 samples came from the United States, Italy and Spain.

V gene TRBV3-1 (or the pseudogene TRBV3-2) combines with J gene TRBJ1-1; D is undetermined. The sequence came from a human donor in a cohort sampled during active COVID-19. Sequencing used peripheral blood. CDR3 region: CASSVSEVTEAFF. The CDR3 DNA sequence: TGTGCCAGCAGCGTCAGTGAGGTGACTGAAGCTTTCTTT.